The entry that follows covers one TCR beta chain sequence. Time point of the sample: newly diagnosed GD, antithyroid drugs for less than 3 months. From PBMCs, RNA was extracted and then used to make the TCR library. The CDR3 runs 15 residues. Trimming cost V 5 bases and J 1 base; bases outside gene matches: 7. CDR1 is SGHNT, CDR2 YYREEE, per germline (reference sequence). This sample is part of a study of regulatory T cells in long-lasting Graves disease. HTBI primers from iRepertoire and Arm-PCR of CDR3 regions yielded the TCR beta libraries. TCRdb re-called the multiplex PCR reads through MiXCR, storing one row per CDR3 protein. The sample has about 450,000 distinct CDR3 sequences, around 15% seen once; the top ten hold around a sixth. The same sample was also studied in work on T cells in Graves' hyperthyroidism and ophthalmopathy. According to that study: The study based diagnoses on clinical symptoms, serum thyroxine and TRAb, thyroid ultrasound and orbital computed tomography. First-round RT-PCR of the TCR CDR3 relied on the HTBI primer set.

The sample was peripheral blood mononuclear cells (PBMCs), taken at new diagnosis, from a patient treated with antithyroid drugs. The clonotype comes from a woman aged 45-65 years with Graves disease. The chain couples TRBV5-4 to TRBJ2-7; 9 nucleotides line up with TRBD1. In nucleotides, the CDR3 is TGTGCCAGCAGTCACGGACAGGGGTCATCCTACGAGCAGTACTTC. Its translation is CASSHGQGSSYEQYF.